This entry describes one T cell receptor (beta chain). Antigen unknown. The sample belongs to a study of graft-versus-host responses after intestinal transplantation. As for the study in general: Anti-thymocyte globulin induction, then tacrolimus and steroids for around 3 years, went to all recipients.

Germline lookup yields CDR1 PRHDT and CDR2 FYEKMQ (reference sequence). V shed 5 bases, J shed 5 bases, and the junction held 15 bases outside the gene matches. The CDR3 contains 17 residues. Libraries were prepared by immunoSEQ multiplex PCR; TCRdb keeps only in-frame clonotypes and omits some of them. The sample gives 85,000 to 100,000 clones, 85% to 95% of which show up once; 1.5% to 2% is in the top ten. Findings of the study overall: Some GvH clones appeared in ileal mucosa or blood before recipient bone marrow.

The clonotype was recovered from a human donor who received an intestinal transplant. The V call is TRBV13, the J call TRBJ2-5; 9 positions match TRBD2. Sequences were derived from unstimulated CD8+ T cells sorted from spleen or lymph node cells, sampled before intestinal transplant. CDR3 residues: CASSPPGGGAYRETQYF. For the CDR3, the DNA is TGTGCCAGCAGCCCGCCGGGCGGGGGGGCTTATCGGGAGACCCAGTACTTC.